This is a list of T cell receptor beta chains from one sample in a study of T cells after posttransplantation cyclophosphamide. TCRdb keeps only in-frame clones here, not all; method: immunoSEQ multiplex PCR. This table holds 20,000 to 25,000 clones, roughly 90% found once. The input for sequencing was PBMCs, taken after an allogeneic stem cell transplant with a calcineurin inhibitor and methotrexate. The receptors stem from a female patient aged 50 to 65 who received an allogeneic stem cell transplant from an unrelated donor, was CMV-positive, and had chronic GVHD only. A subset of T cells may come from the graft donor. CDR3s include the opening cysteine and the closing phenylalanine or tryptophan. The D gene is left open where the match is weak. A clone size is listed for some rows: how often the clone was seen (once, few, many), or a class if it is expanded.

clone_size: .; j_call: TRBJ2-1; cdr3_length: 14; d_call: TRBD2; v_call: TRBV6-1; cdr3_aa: CASKSSGRGNEQFF; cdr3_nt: TGTGCCAGCAAGTCCAGCGGGAGAGGCAATGAGCAGTTCTTC
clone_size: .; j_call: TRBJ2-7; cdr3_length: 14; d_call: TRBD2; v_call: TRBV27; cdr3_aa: CASSLSSGSNEQYF; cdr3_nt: TGTGCCAGCAGTTTAAGTAGCGGGAGTAACGAGCAGTACTTC
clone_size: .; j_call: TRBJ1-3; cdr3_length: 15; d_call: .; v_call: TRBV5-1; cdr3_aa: CASSAGVFADNTIYF; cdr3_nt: TGCGCCAGCAGCGCAGGGGTTTTCGCGGATAACACCATATATTTT
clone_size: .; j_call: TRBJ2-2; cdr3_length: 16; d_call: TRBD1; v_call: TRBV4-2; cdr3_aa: CASSPLDRASPGELFF; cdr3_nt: TGTGCCAGCAGCCCTTTGGACAGGGCGTCCCCCGGGGAGCTGTTTTTT
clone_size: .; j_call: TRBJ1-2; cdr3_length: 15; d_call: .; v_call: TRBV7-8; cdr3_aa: CASSLAPGSPYGYTF; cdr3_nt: TGTGCCAGCAGCTTAGCGCCGGGGTCCCCTTATGGCTACACCTTC
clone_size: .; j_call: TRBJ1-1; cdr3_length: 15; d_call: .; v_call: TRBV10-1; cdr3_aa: CASSESGQQYTEAFF; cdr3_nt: TGCGCCAGCAGTGAGTCCGGACAGCAGTACACTGAAGCTTTCTTT
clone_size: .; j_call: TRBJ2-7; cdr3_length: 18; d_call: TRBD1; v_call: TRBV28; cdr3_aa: CASSPRTGIPKDPYEQYF; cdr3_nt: TGTGCCAGCAGCCCTAGGACAGGGATTCCCAAGGACCCCTACGAGCAGTACTTC
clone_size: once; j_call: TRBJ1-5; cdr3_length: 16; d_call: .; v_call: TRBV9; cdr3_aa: CASSAGTGGFNQPQHF; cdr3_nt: TGTGCCAGCAGCGCTGGGACGGGGGGTTTTAATCAGCCCCAGCATTTT
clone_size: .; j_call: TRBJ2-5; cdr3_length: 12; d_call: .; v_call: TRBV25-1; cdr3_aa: CASARGVETQYF; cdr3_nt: TGTGCCAGCGCCCGGGGAGTAGAGACCCAGTACTTC
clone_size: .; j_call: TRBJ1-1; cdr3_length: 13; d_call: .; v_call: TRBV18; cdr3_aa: CASSLTVNTEAFF; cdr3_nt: TGTGCCAGCTCCCTAACAGTGAACACTGAAGCTTTCTTT
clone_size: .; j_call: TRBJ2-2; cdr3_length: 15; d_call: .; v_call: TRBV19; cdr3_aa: CASSPRTANTGELFF; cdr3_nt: TGTGCCAGTAGTCCTCGGACAGCGAACACCGGGGAGCTGTTTTTT
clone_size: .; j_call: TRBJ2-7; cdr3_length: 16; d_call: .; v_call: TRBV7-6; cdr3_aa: CASSLLSGYASYEQYF; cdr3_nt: TGTGCCAGCAGCTTATTATCGGGGTACGCTAGCTACGAGCAGTACTTC
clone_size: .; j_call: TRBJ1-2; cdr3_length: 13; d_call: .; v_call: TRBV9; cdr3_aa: CASSVISGDGYTF; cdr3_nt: TGTGCCAGCAGCGTAATTTCAGGGGATGGCTACACCTTC
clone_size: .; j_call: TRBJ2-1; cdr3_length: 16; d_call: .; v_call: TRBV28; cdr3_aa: CASSPPGSGPYNEQFF; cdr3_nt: TGTGCCAGCAGTCCCCCGGGTAGCGGACCGTACAATGAGCAGTTCTTC
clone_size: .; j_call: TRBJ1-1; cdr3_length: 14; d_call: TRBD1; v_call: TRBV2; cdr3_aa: CASNRRTGGTEAFF; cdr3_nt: TGTGCCAGCAACCGGAGGACAGGGGGCACTGAAGCTTTCTTT